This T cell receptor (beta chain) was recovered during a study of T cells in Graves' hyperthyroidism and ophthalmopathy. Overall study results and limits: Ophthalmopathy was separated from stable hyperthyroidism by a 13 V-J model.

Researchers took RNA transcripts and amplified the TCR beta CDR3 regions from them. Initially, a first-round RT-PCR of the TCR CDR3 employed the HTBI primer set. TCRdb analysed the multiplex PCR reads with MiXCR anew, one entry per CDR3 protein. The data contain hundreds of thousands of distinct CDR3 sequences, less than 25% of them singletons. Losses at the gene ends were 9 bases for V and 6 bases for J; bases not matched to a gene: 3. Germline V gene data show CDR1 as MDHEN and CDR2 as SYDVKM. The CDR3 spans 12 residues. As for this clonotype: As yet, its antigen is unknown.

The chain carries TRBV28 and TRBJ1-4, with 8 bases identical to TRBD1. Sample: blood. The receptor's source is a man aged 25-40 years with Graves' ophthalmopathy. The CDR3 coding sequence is TGTGCCAGTCAGACAGGGGATGAAAAACTGTTTTTT. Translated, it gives CASQTGDEKLFF. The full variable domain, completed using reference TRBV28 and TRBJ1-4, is DVKVTQSSRYLVKRTGEKVFLECVQDMDHENMFWYRQDPGLGLRLIYFSYDVKMKEKGDIPEGYSVSREKKERFSLILESASTNQTSMYLCASQTGDEKLFFGSGTQLSVL.